One sample yielded the 10 T cell receptor beta chains listed below, sequenced in a study of T cells after yellow fever vaccination. TCRdb re-called the 5' RACE reads through MiXCR, storing one row per CDR3 protein. The repertoire holds some 350,000 distinct CDR3 sequences, with around 4.1% as singletons. Here the sequenced sample was PBMCs, taken 5 days after the yellow fever booster vaccination. These receptors originate from a man aged 18 to 30 who received the YFV17D yellow fever vaccine.

In its sample, this clonotype was seen a few times. The rearrangement links TRBV7-9 to TRBJ1-5, with TRBD1 identical over 7 bases. The CDR3 runs 15 residues. Per the germline V gene, CDR1 is SEHNR and CDR2 is FQNEAQ (reference sequence). The trim removed 5 bases at V and 5 bases at J, leaving 9 bases unmatched. As DNA, the CDR3 is TGTGCCAGCAGCCGGGGGACAGCGGAACATCAGCCCCAGCATTTT. The encoded protein is CASSRGTAEHQPQHF.

This clonotype was detected ten times or more. V is TRBV5-1 and J is TRBJ1-2; D gene uncertain. V was clipped by 4 bases and J by 8 bases, with 21 bases between them. The CDR3 covers 15 residues. Germline V gene data show CDR1 as SGHRS and CDR2 as YFSETQ. The CDR3 nucleotides are TGCGCCAGCAGCCCCGCCGAGTCCCGTTTTGGAGGCTACACCTTC. It codes for CASSPAESRFGGYTF.

Only a few counts were recorded for this clonotype. The rearrangement links TRBV5-6 to TRBJ2-1; maybe TRBD2 (6 bases). The CDR3 runs to 14 residues. CDR1 and CDR2 from the germline V gene are SGHDT and YYEEEE. V was trimmed by 0 bases and J by 6 bases, leaving 10 bases between them. This CDR3 reads CASSLVLALNEQFF. The CDR3 DNA follows: TGTGCCAGCAGCTTGGTTCTAGCGCTCAATGAGCAGTTCTTC.

This clonotype was detected ten times or more. The gene calls are TRBV20-1 and TRBJ2-2; D may match TRBD1 or TRBD2 (5 bases each). CDR1 is DFQATT, CDR2 SNEGSKA, per germline (reference sequence). The CDR3 length is 12 residues. Trimming took 6 bases from V and 6 from J, leaving 11 bases between them. The CDR3 coding sequence is TGCAGTGCCCGGGGACGGGCCGGGGAGCTGTTTTTT. Protein: CSARGRAGELFF.

This clonotype was seen at least ten times. The gene calls are TRBV4-3 and TRBJ1-5; 7 bases fit TRBD1. The CDR3 spans 15 residues. The V and J ends lost 3 bases and 7 bases, in that order; junction bases with no gene match: 9. The V gene's germline CDR1 is LGHNA and CDR2 YSLEER. CDR3 residues: CASSHIRQGGQPQHF. The DNA of the CDR3 is TGCGCCAGCAGCCACATTCGACAGGGTGGACAGCCCCAGCATTTT.

The V call is TRBV5-6, the J call TRBJ2-1, with D possibly matching TRBD2 (6 bases). The CDR3 runs to 16 residues. The germline V gene has CDR1 SGHDT and CDR2 YYEEEE. Trimming removed 0 bases at V and 4 bases at J, with 14 bases between. The DNA of the CDR3 is TGTGCCAGCAGCTTGGAGCGTCTAGCGATGTACAATGAGCAGTTCTTC. Amino acids: CASSLERLAMYNEQFF.

This clonotype appeared many times. The V gene is TRBV4-3, the J gene TRBJ1-1; D gene unclear. V was pared by 4 bases and J by 5 bases, with 8 bases between. Per the germline V gene, CDR1 is LGHNA and CDR2 is YSLEER. This CDR3 contains 12 residues. The CDR3: CASSRSGTEAFF. The CDR3 DNA sequence: TGCGCCAGCAGCCGGTCTGGGACTGAAGCTTTCTTT.

This clonotype has a handful of counts. The CDR3 is CCSSRGGANTEAFF. The CDR3 DNA reads TGTTGTTCCTCCCGGGGTGGGGCGAACACTGAAGCTTTCTTT. This rearrangement joins TRBV9 to TRBJ1-1, with a possible D match to TRBD1 (5 bases). Germline V CDR1 and CDR2: SGDLS, YYNGEE. This CDR3 spans 14 amino acids.

This clonotype was recorded at least ten times. The V call is TRBV3-1, the J call TRBJ2-5; TRBD2 aligns across 8 bases. This CDR3 contains 14 residues. With 6 bases clipped from V and 4 bases from J, the junction kept 7 bases outside the gene matches. In germline, CDR1 is LGHDT, CDR2 YNNKEL (reference sequence). DNA of the CDR3: TGTGCCAGCAGTTTCGCGGGGGGTGGAGAGACCCAGTACTTC. Translating it yields CASSFAGGGETQYF.

This clonotype was recorded at least ten times. The chain has TRBV4-1 and TRBJ1-2; D is uncertain. The CDR3 loop spans 15 amino acids. Trimming removed 1 base from V and 5 bases from J, with 14 bases in between. CDR1 is MGHRA and CDR2 is YSYEKL in the germline V gene. CDR3 DNA: TGCGCCAGCAGCCAAGGCAGCGCGCGGGAATATGGCTACACCTTC. Amino acid sequence: CASSQGSAREYGYTF.